This TCR beta chain is from a study of chemoradiotherapy in HPV16-positive cancers. As for the study in general: Functional T-cell assays on a couple of HPV16-positive patients' cells defined candidate HPV-specific clones and common TCR motifs.

Findings and caveats of the study: During treatment, candidate HPV-specific clones and E7-related motifs expanded in tumor. For HPV16-positive patients, expanding HPV-responsive T cells associated with longer recurrence-free survival.

Here immunoSEQ multiplex PCR was the method, and the copy in TCRdb shows in-frame clones only, minus some. The sample shows under 3,500 clones, around 90% of them seen only once. This CDR3 comprises 17 residues. With regard to this clone: Its specificity is not known.

The material sequenced was tumor tissue, taken from a patient who underwent chemoradiotherapy. This TCR came from a human donor with HPV-associated anogenital cancer. The J gene is TRBJ1-5, the V gene TRBV21-1. TRBV21-1 is given as a pseudogene. CDR3 residues: CASSPPRWVNSNQPQHF. CDR3 nucleotides: TGTGCCAGCAGCCCCCCCCGGTGGGTAAATAGCAATCAGCCCCAGCATTTT.